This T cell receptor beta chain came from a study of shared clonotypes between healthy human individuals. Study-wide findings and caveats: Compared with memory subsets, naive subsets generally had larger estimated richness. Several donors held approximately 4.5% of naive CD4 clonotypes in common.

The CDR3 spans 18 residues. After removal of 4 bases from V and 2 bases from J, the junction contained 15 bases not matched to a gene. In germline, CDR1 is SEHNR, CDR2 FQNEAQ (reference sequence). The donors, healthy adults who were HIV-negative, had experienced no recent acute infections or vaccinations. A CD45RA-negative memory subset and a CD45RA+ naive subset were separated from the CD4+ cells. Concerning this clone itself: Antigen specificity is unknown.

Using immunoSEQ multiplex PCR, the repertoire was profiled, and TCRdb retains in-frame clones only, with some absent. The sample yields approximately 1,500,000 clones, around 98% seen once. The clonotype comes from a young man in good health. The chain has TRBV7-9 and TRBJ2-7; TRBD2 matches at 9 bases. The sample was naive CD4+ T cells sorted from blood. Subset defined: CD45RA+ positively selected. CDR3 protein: CASSSVKVLAGSPYEQYF. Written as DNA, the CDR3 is TGTGCCAGCAGCTCCGTCAAGGTTCTAGCGGGATCTCCCTACGAGCAGTACTTC.